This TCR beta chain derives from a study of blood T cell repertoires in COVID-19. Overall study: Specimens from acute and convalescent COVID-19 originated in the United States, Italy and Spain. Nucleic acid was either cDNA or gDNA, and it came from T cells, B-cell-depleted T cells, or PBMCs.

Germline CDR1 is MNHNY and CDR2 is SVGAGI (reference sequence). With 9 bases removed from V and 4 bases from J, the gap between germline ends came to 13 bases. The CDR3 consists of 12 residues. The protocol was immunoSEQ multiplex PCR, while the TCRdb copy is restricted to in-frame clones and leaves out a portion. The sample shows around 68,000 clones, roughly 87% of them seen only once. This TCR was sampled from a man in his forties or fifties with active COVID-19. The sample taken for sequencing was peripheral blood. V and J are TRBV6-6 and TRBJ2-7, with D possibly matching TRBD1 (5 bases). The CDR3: CASGQGRYEQYF. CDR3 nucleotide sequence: TGTGCCAGTGGCCAGGGAAGATACGAGCAGTACTTC.